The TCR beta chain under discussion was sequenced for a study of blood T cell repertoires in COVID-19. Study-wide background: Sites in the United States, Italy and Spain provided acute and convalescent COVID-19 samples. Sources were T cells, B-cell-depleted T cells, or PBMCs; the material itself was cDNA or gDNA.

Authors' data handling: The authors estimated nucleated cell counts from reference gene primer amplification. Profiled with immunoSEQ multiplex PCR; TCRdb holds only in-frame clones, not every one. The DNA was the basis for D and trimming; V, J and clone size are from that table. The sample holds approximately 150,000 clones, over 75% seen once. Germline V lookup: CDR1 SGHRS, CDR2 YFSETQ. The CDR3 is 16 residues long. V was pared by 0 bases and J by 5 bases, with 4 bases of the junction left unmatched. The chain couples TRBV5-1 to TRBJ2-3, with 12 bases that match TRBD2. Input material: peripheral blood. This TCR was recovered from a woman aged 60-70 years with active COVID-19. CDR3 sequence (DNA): TGCGCCAGCAGCTTGGGACTAGCGGGAGACGTAGATACGCAGTATTTT. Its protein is CASSLGLAGDVDTQYF.